This is a list of T cell receptor beta chains from one sample in a study of technical replicates of blood from several donors. TCRdb keeps only in-frame clones here, not all; method: immunoSEQ multiplex PCR. The sample records some 60,000 clones, about 89% being singletons. Sequencing was done on a sample of PBMCs. The receptors come from a human donor in good health. Some clones in this sample may be carry-over from other donors' samples. Each CDR3 is given with its conserved first and last residue. The D gene is left open where the match is weak. The size of a clone is reported for some rows only, either as once, few or many, or as a class for expanded clones.

j_gene	v_gene	d_gene	abundance	CDR3nt	CDR3aa
TRBJ1-3	TRBV10-3	.	.	TGTGCCATCAGTGAGTCGGCTTACACCATATATTTT	CAISESAYTIYF
TRBJ2-7	TRBV7-9	TRBD1	.	TGTGCCAGCAGCTGGAGAGACAGGGATCCCTACGAGCAGTACTTC	CASSWRDRDPYEQYF
TRBJ2-7	TRBV7-3	TRBD2	.	TGTGCCAGCAGCTTCGGCGGGGGCTACGAGCAGTACTTC	CASSFGGGYEQYF
TRBJ1-2	TRBV7-2	TRBD1	.	TGTGCCAGCAGCGCTCACGGGACAGCTAACTATGGCTACACCTTC	CASSAHGTANYGYTF
TRBJ2-1	TRBV10-3	.	once	TGTGCCATCAGTGAGTCGGCGGGAAACCACTACAATGAGCAGTTCTTC	CAISESAGNHYNEQFF
TRBJ2-7	TRBV4-3	.	.	TGCGCCAGCAGCCAGGGGGGGGACACAAAATACGAGCAGTACTTC	CASSQGGDTKYEQYF
TRBJ2-5	TRBV7-9	.	.	TGTGCCAGCAGCTTGTCAGCGGGCACCGGGGTAGAGACCCAGTACTTC	CASSLSAGTGVETQYF
TRBJ2-5	TRBV6-1	.	.	TGTGCCAGCAGTGTCGCTGATAGCGCCTCAGAGACCCAGTACTTC	CASSVADSASETQYF
TRBJ1-2	TRBV7-2	.	.	TGTGCCAGCAGCTCGGACAGTCTTAACTATGGCTACACCTTC	CASSSDSLNYGYTF
TRBJ1-2	TRBV30	.	.	TGTGCCTGCCCAAAGGGGCCCACCAGGGATGGCTACACCTTC	CACPKGPTRDGYTF
TRBJ1-5	TRBV2	TRBD1	.	TGTGCCAGCAGTGAATTCTTGGGACAGGGCAATCAGCCCCAGCATTTT	CASSEFLGQGNQPQHF
TRBJ1-1	TRBV7-8	TRBD1	.	TGTGCCAGCAGACTGGGACAGCTAAGGACTGAAGCTTTCTTT	CASRLGQLRTEAFF
TRBJ1-1	TRBV2	.	.	TGTGCCAGCAGTGAATTCTTTAGCACTGAAGCTTTCTTT	CASSEFFSTEAFF
TRBJ2-2	TRBV29-1	.	.	TGCAGCGTATTGTCCGGGACCGGGGAGCTGTTTTTT	CSVLSGTGELFF
TRBJ1-5	TRBV4-3	.	.	TGCGCCAGCAGCCAAGACGGGGGTTCGAAGCCCCAGCATTTT	CASSQDGGSKPQHF
TRBJ1-2	TRBV25-1	TRBD1	.	TGTGCCAGCAGAACAGGGGGAGGCTATGGCTACACCTTC	CASRTGGGYGYTF
TRBJ1-2	TRBV18	.	.	TGTGCCAGCTCACCAGCCGGGAGCCCTAACTATGGCTACACCTTC	CASSPAGSPNYGYTF
TRBJ1-2	TRBV4-1	TRBD1	.	TGCGCCAGCAGCCCTAAGGGGGCCGATGGCTACACCTTC	CASSPKGADGYTF
TRBJ1-2	TRBV30	.	.	TGTGCCTGGAGTCCGGGTTTAGGCGGCTACACCTTC	CAWSPGLGGYTF
TRBJ2-2	TRBV5-1	TRBD1	.	TGCGCCAGCAGCGTAAAGAAGACAGGGGGCGCGACCGGGGAGCTGTTTTTT	CASSVKKTGGATGELFF
TRBJ1-2	TRBV27	.	.	TGTGCCAGCAGTTTTTTACCTGGACTTACCGTCTATGGCTACACCTTC	CASSFLPGLTVYGYTF
TRBJ2-3	TRBV18	.	.	TGTGCCAGCTCGACTAGTAAAGCAGATACGCAGTATTTT	CASSTSKADTQYF
TRBJ2-1	TRBV9	.	.	TGTGCCAGCAGCGTATCAGGGGCGCCCTACAATGAGCAGTTCTTC	CASSVSGAPYNEQFF
TRBJ2-3	TRBV5-5	.	.	TGTGCCAGCAGCCCGGCGGGGTCCACAGATACGCAGTATTTT	CASSPAGSTDTQYF
TRBJ2-2	TRBV5-1	TRBD2	.	TGCGCCAGCAGGGGACTAGCGGGAGGGCCCGGGGAGCTGTTTTTT	CASRGLAGGPGELFF
TRBJ1-5	TRBV29-1	.	once	TGCAGCGTTCGGGGGTTGGGGTCGGATCAGCCCCAGCATTTT	CSVRGLGSDQPQHF
TRBJ2-7	TRBV5-6	TRBD2	.	TGTGCCAGCAGCAATACCGGGACTAGATACGAGCAGTACTTC	CASSNTGTRYEQYF
TRBJ2-5	TRBV7-9	TRBD2	.	TGTGCCAGCAGCTTGGGGGTTCGGTCTAGCGGGAACCAGTACTTC	CASSLGVRSSGNQYF
TRBJ2-1	TRBV7-9	TRBD2	.	TGTGCCAGCAGCTTCGTCGCTAGCGGGGCGCATGAGCAGTTCTTC	CASSFVASGAHEQFF
TRBJ2-4	TRBV27	.	.	TGTGCCAGCAGTTTCGGAGACCGGCAGTACTTC	CASSFGDRQYF
TRBJ1-1	TRBV7-3	TRBD1	.	TGTGCCAGCAGCTTAGGGCCCCCGACAGGGCTGAACACTGAAGCTTTCTTT	CASSLGPPTGLNTEAFF
TRBJ1-4	TRBV6-1	.	.	TGTGCCAGCACCCCAACGGGGGTGGCTAATGAAAAACTGTTTTTT	CASTPTGVANEKLFF
TRBJ2-7	TRBV6-1	.	.	TGTGCCAGCAGTGAAGAGGGGCCAGGGGCCTACGAGCAGTACTTC	CASSEEGPGAYEQYF
TRBJ2-1	TRBV11-2	.	.	TGTGCCAGCAGCTCCACCAGTGGGAGCAATGAGCAGTTCTTC	CASSSTSGSNEQFF
TRBJ1-1	TRBV5-4	TRBD1	.	TGTGCCAGCAGCTTCAACAGGGGGCGCGGCACTGAAGCTTTCTTT	CASSFNRGRGTEAFF
TRBJ1-1	TRBV5-6	.	.	TGTGCCAGCAGCCCGGGGGTTTCGTACGCCACTGAAGCTTTCTTT	CASSPGVSYATEAFF
TRBJ2-7	TRBV21-1	.	.	TGTGCCAGCAGGGAACTAGCGAACTACGAGCAGTACTTC	CASRELANYEQYF
TRBJ2-7	TRBV18	.	.	TGTGCCAGCTCACCGGGACACCCCTACGAGCAGTACTTC	CASSPGHPYEQYF
TRBJ2-7	TRBV2	.	.	TGTGCCAGCATGACGGGTCCCTACGAGCAGTACTTC	CASMTGPYEQYF
TRBJ2-6	TRBV7-3	.	.	TGTGCCAGCAGTTTTGTTGGGGGCGCTGGGGCCAACGTCCTGACTTTC	CASSFVGGAGANVLTF
TRBJ1-2	TRBV19	TRBD1	.	TGTGCCAGTACCCCCGGGACAGGGATGGGCTACACCTTC	CASTPGTGMGYTF
TRBJ1-4	TRBV4-1	.	few	TGCGCCAGCAGCCAGGGCGCAGGGAAGACTAATGAAAAACTGTTTTTT	CASSQGAGKTNEKLFF